This is a list of T cell receptor beta chains from one sample in a study of blood T cell repertoires in COVID-19. Method: immunoSEQ multiplex PCR; TCRdb's copy keeps in-frame clones and lacks some. This table has more than 60,000 clones, roughly 90% appearing once. The sequenced sample was peripheral blood. These receptors all come from a woman between 50 and 59 years old with active or convalescent COVID-19. Each CDR3 is given without its conserved first and last residue. Each record gives: CDR3 length, V gene, J gene, CDR3 protein.

>10|TRBV28|TRBJ1-1
ASSVVNTEAF
>13|TRBV27|TRBJ1-1
ASSLFAKGATEAF
>11|TRBV14|TRBJ1-3
ASSLNSGNTIY
>9|TRBV2|TRBJ2-7
ASSADSEQY
>11|TRBV5-1|TRBJ1-1
ASSYQGNTEAF
>9|TRBV19|TRBJ2-5
ASSNLETQY
>12|TRBV14|TRBJ1-1
ASSQWDRNTEAF
>13|TRBV19|TRBJ2-1
ASSMWGQGGNEQF
>11|TRBV9|TRBJ1-1
ASSVDQGTEAF
>16|TRBV3-1/TRBV3-2|TRBJ2-3
ASSSGLAGGTSTDTQY
>11|TRBV27|TRBJ2-4
ASSRRAGREWY
>17|TRBV27|TRBJ2-6
ASSLRRQGGFSGANVLT
>10|TRBV2|TRBJ1-2
ATRQSSYGYT
>15|TRBV10-2|TRBJ2-3
ASNAATSGISTDTQY
>13|TRBV7-9|TRBJ2-4
ASSFPAVAKNIQY
>13|TRBV11-1|TRBJ1-1
ASSERGQANTEAF
>15|TRBV27|TRBJ1-6
ASSAAVGTSYNSPLH
>12|TRBV29-1|TRBJ2-2
SVFTGGPTGELF
>12|TRBV9|TRBJ2-7
ASSPRDSSLEQY
>12|TRBV18|TRBJ1-1
ASQQGARNTEAF
>15|TRBV27|TRBJ2-1
ASSPYGRGGGYNEQF
>14|TRBV12-1|TRBJ2-5
ASSFGSAGDQETQY
>11|TRBV5-1|TRBJ2-5
ASSSDRRETQY
>14|TRBV11-2|TRBJ1-4
ASSKIAATTNEKLF
>16|TRBV30|TRBJ2-4
AWSGTSGGILAKNIQY
>13|TRBV5-1|TRBJ2-3
ASSFGTGGKDTQY
>11|TRBV6-5|TRBJ1-5
ASKRTTDQPQH
>12|TRBV19|TRBJ2-1
ASSRGASYNEQF
>12|TRBV5-6|TRBJ1-1
ASSLGQGTTEAF
>14|TRBV7-9|TRBJ2-5
ASSPTSGRALGTQY
>13|TRBV3-1/TRBV3-2|TRBJ1-2
ASSNLYGTAYGYT
>11|TRBV30|TRBJ1-1
AWSFGGWPEAF
>11|TRBV20-1|TRBJ2-5
SAIEASGKGFY
>14|TRBV11-2|TRBJ1-4
ASSLEGGRANEKLF
>14|TRBV27|TRBJ2-1
ASSFRIAGEPNEQF
>12|TRBV19|TRBJ1-1
ASSIGRESTEAF
>11|TRBV12-3/TRBV12-4|TRBJ2-3
ASNSGAYGTQY
>13|TRBV2|TRBJ1-3
ASSEERGAGDTIY
>13|TRBV5-4|TRBJ2-3
ASSPQTSGSYTQY
>14|TRBV6-1|TRBJ2-5
ASSEVRGGRGETQY
>11|TRBV2|TRBJ1-2
ANPRGGDYGYT
>12|TRBV5-4|TRBJ1-1
ASSPVRMNTEAF
>11|TRBV20-1|TRBJ1-1
SASQGGNTEAF
>14|TRBV3-1/TRBV3-2|TRBJ1-2
ASSPLGQGRNYGYT
>11|TRBV27|TRBJ2-7
ASSLRESYEQY